This T cell receptor beta chain was recovered during a study of T cell responses to AZD1222 COVID-19 vaccine (dated by TCRdb to the early 2020s). Turning to the overall study: Because spike-specific TCR depth and breadth did not differ between the two schedules, AZD1222 recipients who got a second dose at roughly 4 weeks were pooled with those who got a second dose at roughly 12 weeks. A total of around 240 trial participants underwent TCR sequencing, of whom 207 received two doses of AZD1222 and some 26 received two doses of the MenACWY control vaccine. Trial participants were enrolled into age subgroups of 18-55, 56-69 and 70-plus years, which contained approximately 150, 30 and 60 TCR-sequenced participants, respectively. What the work shows at the level of the full study, not this receptor alone: The 56-69-year group was small, and its depth increase did not reach significance, likely because of low power. Conclusions about previously exposed vaccinees were limited because only six or seven AZD1222 recipients were SARS-CoV-2 seropositive at baseline. Vaccine-associated CD4 TCRs spanned the whole spike protein, with dominant responses in regions 160-218 and 743-854. Epitopes outside the regions mutated in the B.1.351 and B.1.1.7 variants were reportedly recognized by nearly half of the unique spike-specific TCRs. Most participants were white British and females outnumbered males, and the authors suggested that clonal diversity may have been underestimated. Because no day 14 peak-response samples were available, repertoires were characterized only after the peak T cell response. After two AZD1222 doses, spike-specific TCR breadth and depth were significantly higher than at day 0 and than in MenACWY recipients.

The label giving this sample's time point can be read as: baseline before first vaccination. Vaccinee samples were obtained from the UK trials COV001 and COV002, which included a single-blind randomized controlled phase 2/3 trial of AZD1222 (ChAdOx1 nCoV-19) in healthy adults. Trial participant PBMC samples were collected at day 0 and day 28 after the second dose for TCRbeta chain sequencing. As for this clone: Its antigen remains unidentified. Base qualities were left out, and no much larger clone turns up one base away.

The CDR3 regions of human TCRbeta chains were analyzed by immunosequencing. Per the original workflow: Repertoire TCRs were checked for matches against a reference library of SARS-CoV-2-specific TCRs that had been generated using the MIRA antigen-specificity platform. Breadth was defined as the fraction of unique TCRs that were SARS-CoV-2-associated, and depth was defined as the fraction of total T cells that were SARS-CoV-2-associated. Using the MIRA data, each spike-specific TCR was mapped to the spike region that the TCR reacts to and placed in a CD4 or CD8 class. Log10-transformed breadth and depth values were compared by one-way ANOVA with Sidak's multiple comparisons tests. Not all clones reach the TCRdb copy of this immuneACCESS table, which keeps in-frame sequences only. Checked studies attribute under half of the gap to unresolved V genes and leave the rest unexplained. V, J and clone size are those of that table, while D and trimming were read from the DNA. The sample records about 54,000 clones, about 90% of which are singletons. Of the sample, just under 2% is held by the ten largest clones.

V is trimmed back by 3 bases and J by 4 bases, and the junction contains 7 bases that no gene match accounts for. Counted from cysteine to phenylalanine, this CDR3 has 18 amino acids. The read is trimmed to its CDR3 DNA, 54 bases read in frame from base 1. Looking up the germline V gene yields CDR1 LGHNA and CDR2 YNFKEQ. Specimen: peripheral blood, collected on day 0 of AZD1222 vaccination. The rearranged segments are TRBV4-2 and TRBJ2-3, with TRBD2 matching 16 junction bases. The receptor's source is an adult in good health. The CDR3 region: CASSQGLAGGPESDTQYF. In nucleotide form, the sequence is TGTGCCAGCAGCCAGGGACTAGCGGGAGGGCCGGAGTCAGATACGCAGTATTTT.